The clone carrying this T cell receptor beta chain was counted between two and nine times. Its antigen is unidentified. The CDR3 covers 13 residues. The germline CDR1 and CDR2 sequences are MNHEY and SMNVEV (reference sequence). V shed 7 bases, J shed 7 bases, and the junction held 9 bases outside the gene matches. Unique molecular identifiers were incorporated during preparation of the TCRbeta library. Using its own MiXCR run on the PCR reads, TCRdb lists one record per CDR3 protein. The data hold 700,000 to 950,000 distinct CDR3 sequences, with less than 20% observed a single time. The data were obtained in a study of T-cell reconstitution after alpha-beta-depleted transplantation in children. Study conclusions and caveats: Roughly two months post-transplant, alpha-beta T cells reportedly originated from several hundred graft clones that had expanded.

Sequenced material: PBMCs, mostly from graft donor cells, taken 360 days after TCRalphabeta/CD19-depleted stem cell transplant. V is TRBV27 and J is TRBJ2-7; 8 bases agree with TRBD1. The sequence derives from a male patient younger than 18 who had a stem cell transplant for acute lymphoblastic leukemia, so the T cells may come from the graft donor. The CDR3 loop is CASTGQGEGEQYF. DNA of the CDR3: TGTGCCAGCACAGGACAGGGTGAGGGGGAGCAGTACTTC.